This T cell receptor (beta chain) derives from a study of molecular identifiers for immune sequencing clone quantification. Study in general: Replicate RNA came from roughly 18,000 or 92,000 naive CD8 cells and was split five ways, and four parts were sequenced.

Study outcomes and limitations: In naive cells, clones above 20 RNA copies held under 1% of molecules, whereas in effector cells they held over 98%.

Sorting isolated naive CD8 T cells as CD8+CD4-CCR7+CD45RA+ events. CDR3 size: 17 residues. Germline CDR1 LGHNA, CDR2 YSLEER. Trimming at V came to 0 bases and at J to 5 bases, leaving 10 bases not matched to a gene. Preparation methods for the bulk TCR libraries were those previously described, with listed TCR primers. TCRdb re-derived calls from the PCR reads in MiXCR, one entry per CDR3 protein. The sample has 490,000 or so distinct CDR3 sequences, about 25% seen once. In this sample, this clonotype turned up a few times. Its antigen is undetermined. The chain has TRBV4-3 and TRBJ2-5, with TRBD2 matching 9 bases. The TCR comes from a human donor in good health. Some libraries in this study had Jurkat cell RNA spiked in. Material for sequencing was naive CD8+ T cells from blood, with Jurkat cell RNA spiked in. Noted subset: FACS-sorted CD8+CD4-CCR7+CD45RA+ naive T cells. CDR3 sequence: CASSQDSGGRAGETQYF. CDR3 DNA: TGCGCCAGCAGCCAAGATTCTGGCGGGAGGGCTGGGGAGACCCAGTACTTC.